Listed below are T cell receptor beta chains from one sample, sequenced in a study of metastatic and nonmetastatic thyroid tumors. Through MiXCR, TCRdb re-clonotyped the PCR reads. The table lists tens of thousands of clones, roughly a quarter of them singletons. Sequencing used blood. The receptors were gathered from a female donor with papillary thyroid cancer or a benign thyroid nodule (not recorded which). Some clones in this sample may be carry-over from other donors' samples. CDR3s include the opening cysteine and the closing phenylalanine or tryptophan. D genes are given only for firm matches. Not every row has a clone size; where given, it reads once, few, many or a size class.

many	16	TRBV7-6	TRBD1	TRBJ2-1	TGTGCCAGCAGCTTAGAGGGAGGACAGGGAAGGGATGAGCAGTTCTTC	CASSLEGGQGRDEQFF
.	14	TRBV2	TRBD1	TRBJ2-3	TGTGCCAGCAGTGACAGGGGGTCCTACGATACGCAGTATTTT	CASSDRGSYDTQYF
many	16	TRBV20-1	TRBD2	TRBJ2-3	TGCAGTGCTAGAGGCCGACTAGCGGGGGGGTCAGATACGCAGTATTTT	CSARGRLAGGSDTQYF
.	15	TRBV4-1	.	TRBJ2-3	TGCGCCAGCGCCACGGGACCTCGACACACAGATACGCAGTATTTT	CASATGPRHTDTQYF
.	14	TRBV4-1	.	TRBJ1-5	TGCGCCAGCAGCCCCGAAGGTAGCAATCAGCCCCAGCATTTT	CASSPEGSNQPQHF
.	14	TRBV7-9	.	TRBJ1-2	TGTGCCAGCAGCTTACAGGGTCTAAACTATGGCTACACCTTC	CASSLQGLNYGYTF
.	15	TRBV11-3	.	TRBJ2-7	TGTGCCAGCAGCTTAGGGCCTCTCTCTCGTGGCGAGCAGTACTTC	CASSLGPLSRGEQYF
many	17	TRBV11-2	.	TRBJ1-6	TGTGCCAGCCGCAGGGGTGGGGCCGCCGGGATGAATTCACCCCTCCACTTT	CASRRGGAAGMNSPLHF
.	15	TRBV7-8	.	TRBJ1-1	TGTGCCAGCAGATACGACATGAGGGGGGGCTCTGAAGCTTTCTTT	CASRYDMRGGSEAFF
medium-sized	15	TRBV6-1	.	TRBJ2-6	TGTGCCAGCAGTTCCAGGGTCTCTGGGGCCAACGTCCTGACTTTC	CASSSRVSGANVLTF
.	17	TRBV11-2	TRBD1	TRBJ1-3	TGTGCCAGCAGCTACACCCCCGCGACAGGGCAAGGAAACACCATATATTTT	CASSYTPATGQGNTIYF
.	15	TRBV6-1	TRBD1	TRBJ1-1	TGTGCCAGCAGTGAAGAAGGACAGGGTGGAGCTGAAGCTTTCTTT	CASSEEGQGGAEAFF
.	15	TRBV28	TRBD1	TRBJ1-4	TGTGCCAGCAGTTTCTGGGACAGAGCTAATGAAAAACTGTTTTTT	CASSFWDRANEKLFF
many	15	TRBV10-3	TRBD1	TRBJ2-7	TGTGCCATCAGTGCCCGTCCCGGGACAGGGAACGAGCAGTACTTC	CAISARPGTGNEQYF
many	14	TRBV5-5	TRBD2	TRBJ2-1	TGTGCCAGCAGCCTCGGGACTACTGACAATGAGCAGTTCTTC	CASSLGTTDNEQFF
.	13	TRBV5-4	.	TRBJ1-2	TGTGCCAGCGGCCCCGGTTATAACTATGGCTACACCTTC	CASGPGYNYGYTF
many	13	TRBV28	.	TRBJ1-5	TGTGCCAGCAACCACCTTAGCAATCAGCCCCAGCATTTT	CASNHLSNQPQHF
many	17	TRBV9	TRBD1	TRBJ1-3	TGTGCCAGCAGCGTAGTTGGACAGGGGGCGCTTGGAAACACCATATATTTT	CASSVVGQGALGNTIYF
many	14	TRBV28	.	TRBJ2-5	TGTGCCAGCAGTTTTGGGGCAGGGGTTGAGACCCAGTACTTC	CASSFGAGVETQYF
once	18	TRBV11-2	TRBD1	TRBJ1-1	TGTGCCAGCTCCCCAAGGGGCAGGGGGCGAGGAATGAACACTGAAGCTTTCTTT	CASSPRGRGRGMNTEAFF
many	12	TRBV28	.	TRBJ1-2	TGTGCCAGCAGCCCCGGGGTCACTGGCTACACCTTC	CASSPGVTGYTF
many	15	TRBV5-1	.	TRBJ2-5	TGCGCCAGCAGCTTGGATGGCAGGGGCCAAGAGACCCAGTACTTC	CASSLDGRGQETQYF
many	15	TRBV5-1	.	TRBJ2-1	TGCGCCAGCAGCGCGTCCGGGACGCAAGGAAATGAGCAGTTCTTC	CASSASGTQGNEQFF
.	17	TRBV5-1	.	TRBJ2-7	TGCGCCAGCAGCGCGGGTCGAGATGTCCCTCCCCACTACGAGCAGTACTTC	CASSAGRDVPPHYEQYF
.	13	TRBV6-5	TRBD1	TRBJ1-2	TGTGCCAGCAGTTACCCCGGGACAGGGAGCTACACCTTC	CASSYPGTGSYTF
.	17	TRBV5-6	.	TRBJ1-2	TGTGCCAGCAGCTTGTGGGAGGCGGGGACAAGTAACTATGGCTACACCTTC	CASSLWEAGTSNYGYTF
medium-sized	14	TRBV20-1	TRBD1	TRBJ1-1	TGCAGTGCTGAGAGACAGGGGAAGAACACTGAAGCTTTCTTT	CSAERQGKNTEAFF